Sequencing of this T cell receptor beta chain was carried out in a study of response to subunit inactivated influenza vaccine. This CDR3 is built from 17 residues. Germline V gene data show CDR1 as MDHEN and CDR2 as SYDVKM. With 2 bases removed from V and 0 bases from J, the gap between germline ends came to 17 bases. Study-level results: Authors suggested seasonal influenza vaccinations each recruit few new T cells.

Turning to this clonotype: The antigen remains unidentified.

In TCRdb, the RT-PCR reads were re-called with MiXCR into one record per CDR3 protein. The repertoire includes about 800,000 distinct CDR3 sequences, about 20% of them detected once, and more than 8.5% sits in the top ten. Sequencing was performed on PBMCs from blood, taken around 5 days after vaccination. The receptor comes from a man in his fifties who received an inactivated influenza vaccine. The chain recombines TRBV28 with TRBJ2-7, with D possibly being TRBD1 or TRBD2 (5 bases each). The CDR3 coding sequence is TGTGCCAGCAGTTTAAGTTTGGGCGCAGGGAGCTCCTACGAGCAGTACTTC. Residues: CASSLSLGAGSSYEQYF.